This T cell receptor (beta chain) is from a study of T cells in women clearing cervical HPV infection. Note on this clone: The read comes to an end 3 residues before the CDR3 does, leaving the germline J gene to fill in the end.

There are 17 residues in the CDR3. V was clipped by 0 bases and J by 2 bases; unmatched bases: 7. The V gene's germline CDR1 is SGHRS and CDR2 YFSETQ. The method was immunoSEQ multiplex PCR; TCRdb's version includes in-frame clones alone and lacks a portion of them. The sample table includes fewer than 30,000 clones. Material for sequencing was blood buffy coat. The chain carries TRBV5-1 and TRBJ2-7, with 11 nucleotides matching TRBD2. The clonotype was recovered from a woman aged 18 to 69 with a cervical HPV16 infection that either progressed to CIN3+ or cleared (not recorded which). CDR3 in amino acids: CASSLEPSGRRAYEQYF. The CDR3 bases that were read are TGCGCCAGCAGCTTGGAGCCTAGCGGGAGGAGAGCCTACGAG.